The present entry profiles one T cell receptor (beta chain) with its context. A read error is the likely source, as a far larger clone sits one nucleotide away. The data were obtained in a study of low-dose radiotherapy and immunotherapy resistance in tumors. Study details: Every six weeks patients received intravenous ipilimumab 1 mg/kg, and every two weeks they received intravenous nivolumab 240 mg. Aspirin was administered orally at 300 mg daily for four cycles, commencing on cycle 1 day 1.

Time point denoted: before trial treatment. The V gene lost 0 bases and the J gene lost 0 bases, with 10 bases spanning the gap. This CDR3 region has 16 residues. Germline CDR1 and CDR2: MNHEY and SVGEGT. First-strand cDNA relied on TRAV- and TRBV-specific primers spanning alpha and beta chains. With a V-primer adapter and a constant-region primer, TCRs were amplified for about 20 PCR cycles. mRNA, once isolated, was amplified by in vitro transcription. One entry per CDR3 protein, called by TCRdb with MiXCR from the reads. The sample gives about 82,000 distinct CDR3 sequences, 18% of which show up once; approximately 6% is in the top ten.

The sequencing here drew on PBMCs, taken before treatment. The clonotype originates from a male donor with prostate cancer. The chain has TRBV6-2 or TRBV6-3 and TRBJ2-3; D is perhaps TRBD1 (6 bases). The CDR3 sequence is CASSYSGQSSTDTQYF. The CDR3 nucleotides are TGTGCCAGCAGTTACTCCGGACAGAGCAGCACAGATACGCAGTATTTT.